This record looks at one T cell receptor beta chain sequence and its context. Germline assignment: CDR1 GTSNPN and CDR2 SVGIG (reference sequence). V was pared by 2 bases and J by 7 bases, with 8 bases of the junction left unmatched. This CDR3 is built from 15 residues. TCRdb's copy holds only in-frame clones and misses some; the assay was immunoSEQ multiplex PCR. The sample has a few hundred thousand clones; nearly 90% are singletons. These data come from a study of blood T cell repertoires in COVID-19. Sequencing was done on a sample of PBMCs or T cells enriched from blood (not recorded which). This receptor was identified in a young woman with acute COVID-19. This sequence joins TRBV30 and TRBJ2-1; TRBD2 matches at 10 bases. CDR3 coding DNA: TGTGCCTGGAGTATCGGGCTAGCGGGAGTGAATGAGCAGTTCTTC. It specifies CAWSIGLAGVNEQFF.